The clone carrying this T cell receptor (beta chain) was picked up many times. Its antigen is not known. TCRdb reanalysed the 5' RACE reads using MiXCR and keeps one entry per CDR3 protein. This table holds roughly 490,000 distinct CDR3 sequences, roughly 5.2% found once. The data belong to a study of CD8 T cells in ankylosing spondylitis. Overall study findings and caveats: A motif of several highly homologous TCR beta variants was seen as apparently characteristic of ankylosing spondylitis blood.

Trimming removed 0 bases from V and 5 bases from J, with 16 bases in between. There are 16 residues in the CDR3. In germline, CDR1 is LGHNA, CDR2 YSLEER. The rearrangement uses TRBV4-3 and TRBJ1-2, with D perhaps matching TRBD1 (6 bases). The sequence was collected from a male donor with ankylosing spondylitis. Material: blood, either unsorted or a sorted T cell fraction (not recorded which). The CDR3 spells CASSQEAGTQIYGYTF. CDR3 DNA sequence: TGCGCCAGCAGCCAAGAGGCCGGGACACAGATTTATGGCTACACCTTC.